This T cell receptor beta chain was captured in a study of blood T cell repertoires in COVID-19 (TCRdb year 2020). Broadly, across the study: Samples covering the acute and convalescent phases of COVID-19 were provided by collaborators in the United States, Italy and Spain. The prospective study material was composed of cDNA or gDNA derived from T cells, B-cell-depleted T cells, or PBMCs. Subjects who had been exposed to COVID-19, were actively infected with it, or had recovered from it provided the deeply sampled blood TCRbeta repertoires that made up the dataset. A freely available public database, intended as a resource for researchers studying the immune response to SARS-CoV-2, is where the repertoires were released. Samples were obtained from the ongoing ImmuneRACE study (first 160 participants) and from over a thousand subjects provided by 6 global collaborators. A de-identified subject ID, COVID-19 status, age in years and sex were almost always included in the sample metadata. Where available, HLA class I and class II types were taken from metadata supplied by the sample provider and were not determined by assay-based typing. Points the paper makes about the study in general: How much clinical and demographic metadata was included differed by source and by participant, and the metadata was provided uncurated.

TCRbeta CDR3 regions were amplified from genomic DNA by means of the immunoSEQ Assay, a bias-controlled multiplex PCR. As for the authors' bioinformatics: The number of nucleated cells in each sample was estimated by amplification of reference gene primers within the assay. Sequence reads were collapsed and filtered to measure the absolute abundance of every unique TCRbeta CDR3 rearrangement. Productive Simpson clonality was computed per sample as the square root of Simpson's diversity index over productive rearrangements. Drawn from immuneACCESS, this table holds only the in-frame rearrangements with V and J called that TCRdb kept. Clones are partly lost; checked studies trace under half to an unresolved V gene and leave the rest unexplained. The DNA gave D and trimming, while V, J and clone size come from that table. This sample lists roughly 72,000 clones; 88% were detected once. The leading ten clones occupy under 25% of the sample.

The CDR3 covers 17 residues, taking in both the cysteine and the phenylalanine. Kept here is only the CDR3 DNA, which spans 51 bases and is read in frame from base 1. At the junction V is shortened by 3 bases and J by 9 bases; bases outside the gene matches: 8. Looking up the germline V gene yields CDR1 SGHTA and CDR2 FQGTGA. Collaborating institutions collected whole blood in K2EDTA tubes following their own protocols. For TCRbeta analysis, collaborators shipped samples in one of three forms: frozen whole blood, isolated PBMCs, or DNA extracted from either of those sample types. Concerning this clone itself: Its antigen is unknown. Base-call qualities are not available, and no considerably larger clone is one nucleotide away.

Sequencing was done on a sample of peripheral blood. The V and J genes are TRBV7-3 and TRBJ2-1, and TRBD2 matches 16 of the central bases. The sequence came from a human donor in a cohort sampled during active COVID-19. The sequence in DNA is TGTGCCAGCAGCTTGTCCGGGACTAGCGGGAGGGCCAGTGAGCAGTTCTTC. It is translated as CASSLSGTSGRASEQFF.